The next 21 T cell receptor beta chains were all read from a single sample in a study of T cell changes during pregnancy in multiple sclerosis. Produced via immunoSEQ multiplex PCR; TCRdb's table is partial and in-frame only. The table lists roughly 69,000 clones, 90% to 95% of them singletons, with more than 1.4% in the top ten. Sequenced material: peripheral blood, taken after pregnancy. These receptors originate from a female donor with multiple sclerosis, enrolled in a pregnancy study.

V and J are TRBV7-2 and TRBJ2-2; D may be TRBD2 (5 bases). The CDR3 is made up of 14 amino acids. Trimming removed 3 bases from V and 4 bases from J, with 9 bases in between. Germline assignment: CDR1 SGHTA and CDR2 FQGNSA. CDR3 loop: CASSLTGSTGELFF. The CDR3 DNA is TGTGCCAGCAGCTTGACGGGAAGCACCGGGGAGCTGTTTTTT. Based on the CDR3 plus reference TRBV7-2 and TRBJ2-2, the full variable domain is GAGVSQSPSNKVTEKGKDVELRCDPISGHTALYWYRQSLGQGLEFLIYFQGNSAPDKSGLPSDRFSAERTGGSVSTLTIQRTQQEDSAVYLCASSLTGSTGELFFGEGSRLTVL.

The J gene is TRBJ2-2, the V gene TRBV19; no clear D. The germline V and J ends were trimmed by 7 bases and 2 bases, with 11 bases remaining between them. Germline V gives CDR1 LNHDA, CDR2 SQIVND (reference sequence). The CDR3 spans 14 residues. The CDR3 nucleotides are TGTGCCAGTACGCAGGCACCCAACACCGGGGAGCTGTTTTTT. As protein: CASTQAPNTGELFF.

The chain couples TRBV18 to TRBJ1-2; 9 nucleotides align to TRBD1. This CDR3 is built from 13 residues. The germline gives CDR1 KGHSH, CDR2 LQKENI. V lost 3 bases, J lost 8 bases, and 4 bases stayed unmatched. This chain's CDR3 is CASSPGQGGGYTF. The CDR3 region has the DNA TGTGCCAGCTCACCGGGACAGGGAGGAGGCTACACCTTC.

This clone was detected a few times. The rearrangement links TRBV4-1 to TRBJ1-2, with 10 bases aligning to TRBD1. Germline V gives CDR1 MGHRA, CDR2 YSYEKL. The CDR3 consists of 16 residues. J was trimmed by 7 bases and V by 1 base; bases with no gene match: 9. The CDR3 DNA is TGCGCCAGCAGCCAAGCCCCCGGGACAGGGGTGAGTGGCTACACCTTC. As protein: CASSQAPGTGVSGYTF.

The chain's CDR3 is CASSMSLNYEQYF. CDR3 DNA sequence: TGTGCCAGTAGTATGTCACTTAACTACGAGCAGTACTTC. The genes are TRBV19 and TRBJ2-7; no definite D call. V lost 3 bases and J lost 3, with 9 bases in between. The CDR3 is made up of 13 amino acids. The germline V gene has CDR1 LNHDA and CDR2 SQIVND (reference sequence).

The chain uses TRBV11-2 and TRBJ2-5, with 10 nucleotides matching TRBD1. Germline loops: CDR1 SGHAT, CDR2 FQNNGV. With 5 bases clipped from V and 5 bases from J, the junction kept 11 bases outside the gene matches. This CDR3 is built from 16 residues. The CDR3: CASSGRQGQGRETQYF. CDR3 DNA: TGTGCCAGCAGCGGCCGACAGGGACAGGGGAGGGAGACCCAGTACTTC.

The CDR3 reads CASSSLAGGKGEQYF. CDR3 coding DNA: TGTGCCAGCAGCTCGCTAGCGGGAGGAAAGGGAGAGCAGTACTTC. This chain links TRBV7-6 with TRBJ2-7, with 11 bases aligning to TRBD2. Germline CDR1 and CDR2: SGHVS and FNYEAQ. This CDR3 spans 15 amino acids. The J segment lost 7 bases and the V segment lost 4 bases, leaving 9 bases of the junction unmatched. The whole variable domain, filled in from reference TRBV7-6 and TRBJ2-7, reads GAGVSQSPRYKVTKRGQDVALRCDPISGHVSLYWYRQALGQGPEFLTYFNYEAQQDKSGLPNDRFSAERPEGSISTLTIQRTEQRDSAMYRCASSSLAGGKGEQYFGPGTRLTVT.

This sequence joins TRBV28 and TRBJ2-3; 7 nucleotides match TRBD1. There are 13 residues in the CDR3. The V gene's germline CDR1 is MDHEN and CDR2 SYDVKM. After removal of 5 bases from V and 6 bases from J, the junction contained 5 bases not matched to a gene. CDR3 residues: CASSADRLDTQYF. The CDR3 nucleotides read TGTGCCAGCAGTGCGGACAGGCTGGATACGCAGTATTTT.

The chain links TRBV28 to TRBJ1-5; no clear D gene. Germline CDR1 and CDR2: MDHEN and SYDVKM. This CDR3 region has 14 residues. With 4 bases removed from V and 2 bases from J, the gap between germline ends came to 9 bases. CDR3 region: CASSYRVGNQPQHF. In DNA form, the CDR3 reads TGTGCCAGCAGTTATCGAGTTGGCAATCAGCCCCAGCATTTT.

This chain connects TRBV30 to TRBJ2-3; 9 nucleotides agree with TRBD2. The CDR3 loop spans 15 amino acids. Losses at the gene ends were 5 bases for V and 7 bases for J; bases not matched to a gene: 13. Per the germline V gene, CDR1 is GTSNPN and CDR2 is SVGIG (reference sequence). CDR3 coding DNA: TGTGCCTGGGGGAAATTTGCGGGAGGGCCTAATACGCAGTATTTT. This gives the protein CAWGKFAGGPNTQYF.

The chain has TRBV4-1 and TRBJ2-7; TRBD1 might be the D (6 bases). In germline, CDR1 is MGHRA, CDR2 YSYEKL. The CDR3 covers 15 residues. The V gene lost 0 bases and the J gene lost 3 bases, with 12 bases spanning the gap. The DNA for the CDR3 is TGCGCCAGCAGCCAAGAGCGGGCCAGGGGCTACGAGCAGTACTTC. Translation gives CASSQERARGYEQYF.

This chain connects TRBV6-5 to TRBJ1-1; D is possibly TRBD1 (6 bases). Germline V gives CDR1 MNHEY, CDR2 SVGAGI. The CDR3 runs 14 residues. The germline V and J ends were trimmed by 5 bases and 4 bases, with 14 bases remaining between them. CDR3 in amino acids: CASSIQGGVTEAFF. As DNA, the CDR3 is TGTGCCAGCAGTATACAGGGTGGAGTCACTGAAGCTTTCTTT.

The chain uses TRBV5-1 and TRBJ1-1; TRBD1 aligns across 11 bases. The CDR3 extends over 15 amino acids. From germline, CDR1 is SGHRS and CDR2 YFSETQ. V lost 4 bases and J lost 5; bases outside the gene matches: 7. Written as DNA, the CDR3 is TGCGCCAGCAGCCCCGGACAGGGGGCCTGGACTGAAGCTTTCTTT. This translates into CASSPGQGAWTEAFF.

This chain links TRBV15 with TRBJ1-1; D uncertain. With 5 bases removed from V and 11 bases from J, the gap between germline ends came to 21 bases. Looked up from germline, CDR1 is LNHNV and CDR2 is YYDKDF (reference sequence). This CDR3 has 14 residues. The CDR3 DNA reads as TGTGCCACCAGCCCGATAGAGGCCCCCGAATGGGCTTTCTTT. Translating gives CATSPIEAPEWAFF.

The chain employs TRBV19 and TRBJ1-1; maybe TRBD1 (5 bases). V lost 2 bases and J lost 6, with 19 bases in between. Per the germline V gene, CDR1 is LNHDA and CDR2 is SQIVND (reference sequence). CDR3 length equals 16 residues. This chain's CDR3 is CASSIRLGGTNAEAFF. CDR3 DNA sequence: TGTGCCAGTAGTATACGATTGGGGGGGACCAACGCTGAAGCTTTCTTT.

The chain uses TRBV5-4 and TRBJ2-1; 13 bases line up with TRBD2. Germline V gene lookup returns CDR1 SGHNT and CDR2 YYREEE (reference sequence). The CDR3 runs to 15 residues. The trim removed 4 bases at V and 10 bases at J, leaving 8 bases unmatched. Here the CDR3 DNA reads TGTGCCAGCAGCACCCGACTAGCGGGAGGTATGGAGCAGTTCTTC. Protein: CASSTRLAGGMEQFF.

V and J are TRBV5-1 and TRBJ2-7, with 15 bases identical to TRBD2. Losses at the gene ends were 4 bases for V and 6 bases for J; bases not matched to a gene: 8. The germline V gene encodes CDR1 SGHRS and CDR2 YFSETQ. This CDR3 is built from 16 residues. The CDR3 here is CASSTGLAGGAAEQYF. CDR3 sequence (DNA): TGCGCCAGCAGCACTGGACTAGCGGGAGGGGCGGCCGAGCAGTACTTC.

The chain links TRBV28 to TRBJ2-3, with TRBD1 as a possible D gene (5 bases). This CDR3 has 16 residues. CDR1 and CDR2 from the germline V gene are MDHEN and SYDVKM. V lost 4 bases to trimming and J lost 3 bases, with 17 bases between them. In nucleotides, the CDR3 is TGTGCCAGCAGTTCAACGGCGGCAGGGTTTACAGATACGCAGTATTTT. It codes for CASSSTAAGFTDTQYF.

Concerning this clone itself: Other nucleotide sequences in the sample specify the same CDR3. The V gene is TRBV7-3, the J gene TRBJ2-1, with TRBD2 identical over 11 bases. The CDR3 has 16 residues. Germline trimming cut 0 bases from V and 4 bases from J; bases unmatched to any gene: 2. CDR1 is SGHTA and CDR2 is FQGTGA in the germline V gene. The CDR3 here is CASSLTGTSGYNEQFF. Here the CDR3 DNA reads TGTGCCAGCAGCTTAACCGGGACTAGCGGTTACAATGAGCAGTTCTTC. The full variable domain, in which reference TRBV7-3 and TRBJ2-1 provide the parts outside the CDR3, is GAGVSQTPSNKVTEKGKYVELRCDPISGHTALYWYRQSLGQGPEFLIYFQGTGAADDSGLPNDRFFAVRPEGSVSTLKIQRTERGDSAVYLCASSLTGTSGYNEQFFGPGTRLTVL.

The V and J genes are TRBV19 and TRBJ2-3, with 7 nucleotides matching TRBD1. The CDR3 extends over 16 amino acids. The V gene's germline CDR1 is LNHDA and CDR2 SQIVND (reference sequence). Trimming at V came to 6 bases and at J to 2 bases, leaving 11 bases not matched to a gene. The CDR3, as DNA: TGTGCCAGTAGGCCAGGGACAGCGGAGGACACAGATACGCAGTATTTT. Residues: CASRPGTAEDTDTQYF.

This clone was picked up one time. The rearrangement joins TRBV6-5 to TRBJ2-7; 10 bases line up with TRBD2. The CDR3 has 15 residues. CDR1 is MNHEY and CDR2 is SVGAGI in the germline V gene. After removal of 6 bases from V and 4 bases from J, the junction contained 9 bases not matched to a gene. The CDR3 sequence is CASSPSGSGIYEQYF. For the CDR3, the DNA is TGTGCCAGCAGCCCTAGCGGGAGTGGGATTTACGAGCAGTACTTC.